The 6 T cell receptor beta chains in this list originate from one sample, sequenced in a study of T-cell reconstitution after alpha-beta-depleted transplantation in children. Unique molecular identifiers were used in preparing the TCRbeta library. TCRdb re-called the PCR reads through MiXCR, storing one row per CDR3 protein. The data show under 850,000 distinct CDR3 sequences, with about an eighth seen just once and approximately 0.8% held by the top ten. The material was PBMCs, obtained before TCRalphabeta/CD19-depleted stem cell transplant. The receptors were gathered from a girl aged 2-10 years with congenital amegakaryocytic thrombocytopenia, due to receive a stem cell transplant.

This clonotype has at least ten counts. The J gene is TRBJ1-5, the V gene TRBV12-3 or TRBV12-4, with TRBD1 matching over 9 bases. V shed 5 bases and J 5 bases; nucleotides not matched to a gene: 7. The CDR3 runs 15 residues. CDR3 residues: CASSTTGGGHQPQHF. CDR3 bases: TGTGCCAGCAGTACAACAGGGGGCGGGCATCAGCCCCAGCATTTT.

This clonotype occurred many times. This sequence joins TRBV5-1 and TRBJ1-2; no reliable D call. The germline gives CDR1 SGHRS, CDR2 YFSETQ. This CDR3 comprises 13 residues. V gave up 3 bases and J gave up 8 bases, with 14 bases separating them. The CDR3 coding sequence is TGCGCCAGCAGCTCGGATTACACCGGCGGCTACACCTTC. This gives the protein CASSSDYTGGYTF.

In this sample, this clonotype turned up many times. The rearrangement joins TRBV20-1 to TRBJ2-5, with 10 bases identical to TRBD2. The CDR3 loop spans 15 amino acids. CDR1 and CDR2 from the germline V gene are DFQATT and SNEGSKA (reference sequence). Losses at the gene ends were 3 bases for V and 2 bases for J; bases not matched to a gene: 6. CDR3 in amino acids: CSASPLAGEQETQYF. As DNA, the CDR3 is TGCAGTGCTAGCCCTCTAGCGGGAGAGCAAGAGACCCAGTACTTC.

This clonotype has ten or more counts. The V call is TRBV20-1, the J call TRBJ1-1; D is uncertain. Trimming shortened V by 5 bases and J by 3 bases, and 10 bases separated the two germline ends. The CDR3 covers 12 residues. The germline V gene encodes CDR1 DFQATT and CDR2 SNEGSKA (reference sequence). Written as DNA, the CDR3 is TGCAGTGCTCACGACCTTCACACTGAAGCTTTCTTT. Translation gives CSAHDLHTEAFF.

The table lists this clonotype with many counts. The gene calls are TRBV27 and TRBJ2-7; D perhaps matches TRBD1 (5 bases). The CDR3 loop spans 13 amino acids. Germline V CDR1 and CDR2: MNHEY, SMNVEV (reference sequence). Trimming took off 6 bases at V and 0 bases at J, with 9 bases between the two ends. In DNA, the CDR3 is TGTGCCAGCAGGGGCGACAGCTCCTACGAGCAGTACTTC. This translates into CASRGDSSYEQYF.

This clonotype was recorded many times. The gene calls are TRBV27 and TRBJ1-5; D might be TRBD1 (6 bases). Trimming removed 5 bases from V and 1 base from J, with 12 bases in between. Germline CDR1 reads MNHEY; CDR2 reads SMNVEV (reference sequence). The CDR3 covers 15 residues. Here the CDR3 DNA reads TGTGCCAGCAGTCGGCAGGGGATAAGCAATCAGCCCCAGCATTTT. Its translation is CASSRQGISNQPQHF.